These 14 T cell receptor beta chains were all obtained from the same sample, sequenced in a study of patients and donors after allogeneic stem cell transplantation. TCRdb re-called the RT-PCR reads with MiXCR, one entry per CDR3 protein. This sample yields about a million distinct CDR3 sequences, of which more than 15% are seen a single time; roughly 6% belongs to the top ten. Sequenced sample: blood, either unsorted or a sorted T cell fraction (not recorded which). These receptors all come from a human donor who was either an allogeneic HSCT recipient or a stem cell or donor lymphocyte infusion donor (not recorded which). It is not recorded whose cells these are; they may come from a transplant donor.

This clonotype was counted at least ten times. The CDR3 loop is CASSLVSTVNYGYTF. In nucleotides, the CDR3 is TGTGCCAGCAGCTTAGTGTCGACGGTTAACTATGGCTACACCTTC. This rearrangement joins TRBV7-2 to TRBJ1-2; D is unclear. CDR3 length: 15 amino acids. CDR1 and CDR2 (germline): SGHTA, FQGNSA. V lost 1 base, J lost 1 base, and 10 bases lay in between.

This clonotype was observed a handful of times. The V and J genes are TRBV20-1 and TRBJ2-3; 11 bases line up with TRBD2. The germline CDR1 and CDR2 sequences are DFQATT and SNEGSKA (reference sequence). This CDR3 has 14 amino acids. V shed 3 bases and J 5 bases; nucleotides not matched to a gene: 4. This CDR3 reads CSARLAGGEDTQYF. The DNA of the CDR3 is TGCAGTGCTAGGTTAGCGGGAGGGGAAGATACGCAGTATTTT.

This clonotype was seen a handful of times. The genes are TRBV20-1 and TRBJ2-3; no reliable D call. Germline V gene sequence: CDR1 DFQATT, CDR2 SNEGSKA (reference sequence). With 5 bases removed from V and 3 bases from J, the gap between germline ends came to 15 bases. The CDR3 runs to 14 residues. The CDR3 loop reads CSAERPPVTDTQYF. Written as DNA, the CDR3 is TGCAGTGCTGAGCGCCCGCCTGTTACAGATACGCAGTATTTT.

This clonotype was counted between two and nine times. The chain recombines TRBV2 with TRBJ2-2, with TRBD1 matching over 7 bases. CDR3 size: 15 residues. V shed 5 bases and J 1 base; nucleotides not matched to a gene: 4. Germline V gives CDR1 SNHLY, CDR2 FYNNEI. Here the CDR3 reads CASSYRQGNTGELFF. Here the CDR3 DNA reads TGTGCCAGCAGTTACAGACAGGGGAACACCGGGGAGCTGTTTTTT.

The table lists this clonotype with many counts. This chain uses TRBV24-1 with TRBJ1-5, with D perhaps TRBD1 (5 bases). The V gene lost 3 bases and the J gene lost 0 bases, with 14 bases spanning the gap. The CDR3 loop spans 17 amino acids. Per germline, CDR1 KGHDR and CDR2 SFDVKD. CDR3 protein: CATSDGQMRGSNQPQHF. DNA for the CDR3: TGTGCCACCAGTGATGGGCAAATGAGGGGTAGCAATCAGCCCCAGCATTTT.

This clonotype was seen a handful of times. The gene calls are TRBV11-2 and TRBJ1-1; the D gene is possibly TRBD1 (5 bases). V was pared by 1 base and J by 6 bases, with 15 bases between. The CDR3 is 15 residues long. Per the germline V gene, CDR1 is SGHAT and CDR2 is FQNNGV. The DNA of the CDR3 is TGTGCCAGCAGCTTAGGAGGGGCGGGAAGGGCTGAAGCTTTCTTT. Amino acid sequence: CASSLGGAGRAEAFF.

The V and J genes are TRBV7-2 and TRBJ2-1; possible D gene TRBD2, 6 bases. The length of the CDR3 is 15 residues. Per the germline V gene, CDR1 is SGHTA and CDR2 is FQGNSA. Deletions cut 2 bases from V and 2 bases from J, with 10 bases between. The CDR3 DNA reads TGTGCCAGCAGCTTAAGGACTACCACCTACAATGAGCAGTTCTTC. Translated, it gives CASSLRTTTYNEQFF. Variable domain in full (rest from reference TRBV7-2 and TRBJ2-1): GAGVSQSPSNKVTEKGKDVELRCDPISGHTALYWYRQSLGQGLEFLIYFQGNSAPDKSGLPSDRFSAERTGGSVSTLTIQRTQQEDSAVYLCASSLRTTTYNEQFFGPGTRLTVL.

CDR3 in amino acids: CASRRQGEWTDTQYF. DNA of the CDR3: TGCGCCAGCCGAAGACAGGGGGAATGGACAGATACGCAGTATTTT. The chain uses TRBV5-1 and TRBJ2-3; 9 nucleotides agree with TRBD1. The CDR3 is 15 residues long. CDR1 is SGHRS, CDR2 YFSETQ, per germline. J gave up 3 bases and V 7 bases, and 9 bases lay outside the gene matches.

The V call is TRBV14, the J call TRBJ2-5, with D hard to call. The CDR3 is 17 residues long. CDR1 is SGHDN and CDR2 is FVKESK in the germline V gene. V dropped 1 base and J dropped 3 bases, with 18 bases sitting between them. CDR3 DNA: TGTGCCAGCAGCCAAGTATGGGGATCGGGCCCCGAAGAGACCCAGTACTTC. As protein: CASSQVWGSGPEETQYF.

This CDR3 reads CSARKLAGSYNEQFF. CDR3 bases: TGCAGTGCCCGTAAACTAGCGGGATCCTACAATGAGCAGTTCTTC. The chain carries TRBV20-1 and TRBJ2-1; 10 positions match TRBD2. J lost 1 base, V lost 6 bases, and 6 bases had no gene match. The germline CDR1 and CDR2 sequences are DFQATT and SNEGSKA (reference sequence). The CDR3 has 15 residues.

This chain joins TRBV5-1 and TRBJ2-4, with 11 positions matching TRBD2. Germline V gene sequence: CDR1 SGHRS, CDR2 YFSETQ. The CDR3 has 16 amino acids. Germline trimming cut 4 bases from V and 1 base from J; bases unmatched to any gene: 4. The CDR3 is CASSSIAGGAKNIQYF. The CDR3 nucleotides are TGCGCCAGCAGCAGCATAGCGGGAGGGGCCAAAAACATTCAGTACTTC.

This chain uses TRBV20-1 with TRBJ2-2, with D tentatively TRBD1 or TRBD2 (6 bases each). V was pared by 1 base and J by 3 bases, with 21 bases between. The length of the CDR3 is 18 residues. Per germline, CDR1 DFQATT and CDR2 SNEGSKA (reference sequence). This chain's CDR3 is CSARVLPGRGRDTGELFF. DNA for the CDR3: TGCAGTGCTAGAGTCCTTCCCGGTCGGGGGCGCGACACCGGGGAGCTGTTTTTT.

This clonotype was counted only a few times. The CDR3 nucleotides are TGTGCCAGCAGTTTAGCCACACCCGCACTGGGAACCGGGGAGCTGTTTTTT. It codes for CASSLATPALGTGELFF. The chain employs TRBV12-3 or TRBV12-4 and TRBJ2-2; D call uncertain. The CDR3 covers 17 residues. Trimming shortened V by 0 bases and J by 5 bases, and 16 bases separated the two germline ends.

The rearrangement links TRBV30 to TRBJ2-7; D unclear. The germline gives CDR1 GTSNPN, CDR2 SVGIG (reference sequence). Trimming removed 1 base from V and 5 bases from J, with 6 bases in between. This CDR3 region has 11 residues. The CDR3 protein is CAWSDLNEQYF. CDR3 nucleotides: TGTGCCTGGAGTGACCTTAACGAGCAGTACTTC. Full variable domain (rest looked up from reference TRBV30 and TRBJ2-7): SQTIHQWPATLVQPVGSPLSLECTVEGTSNPNLYWYRQAAGRGLQLLFYSVGIGQISSEVPQNLSASRPQDRQFILSSKKLLLSDSGFYLCAWSDLNEQYFGPGTRLTVT.